Presented here are 20 T cell receptor beta chains from one specimen sequenced in a study of vaccination and CD4 T cells after COVID-19. Treatment in this sample: approximately nine-day PBMC culture with coronavirus spike peptide pools or control peptides (ViraFEST assay). For these TCRs, the target antigens are not known. Sequencing of cultured CD4+ T cell DNA used the Oncomine TCR Beta short-read assay. TCRdb reprocessed the PCR reads with MiXCR, giving one entry per CDR3 protein. This sample has approximately 12,000 distinct CDR3 sequences, with 27% found just once. This specimen was CD4+ T cells from blood, cultured in vitro, taken before SARS-CoV-2 vaccination. The receptors were sampled from a human donor who received a COVID-19 vaccine.

The V gene is TRBV12-3 or TRBV12-4, the J gene TRBJ2-7; D gene uncertain. V lost 6 bases to trimming and J lost 3 bases, with 18 bases between them. CDR3 length equals 15 residues. In DNA form, the CDR3 reads TGTGCCAGCAGCCCCGGGTCTCCCGGTCTCTACGAGCAGTACTTC. It translates to CASSPGSPGLYEQYF.

CDR3 loop: CASSSESRVTNSPLHF. The CDR3 DNA follows: TGTGCCAGCAGCTCCGAGTCCAGGGTAACTAATTCACCCCTCCACTTT. The V call is TRBV7-6, the J call TRBJ1-6; D might be TRBD1 (5 bases). The germline CDR1 and CDR2 sequences are SGHVS and FNYEAQ. The germline V and J ends were trimmed by 4 bases and 6 bases, with 16 bases remaining between them. The CDR3 runs 16 residues.

In its sample, this clonotype was seen a few times. The genes are TRBV9 and TRBJ2-2; 7 positions agree with TRBD2. Per germline, CDR1 SGDLS and CDR2 YYNGEE. V shed 3 bases and J 3 bases; nucleotides not matched to a gene: 2. The CDR3 extends over 14 amino acids. The CDR3, as DNA: TGTGCCAGCAGCGAGCGGGGTGACACCGGGGAGCTGTTTTTT. Protein: CASSERGDTGELFF.

The rearrangement links TRBV18 to TRBJ1-2; no clear D gene. V was shortened by 0 bases and J by 3 bases, with 5 bases between the two germline ends. This CDR3 is 13 amino acids long. Germline V CDR1 and CDR2: KGHSH, LQKENI. The CDR3 reads CASSPPGYYGYTF. DNA for the CDR3: TGTGCCAGCTCACCACCAGGGTACTATGGCTACACCTTC.

This clonotype has just a few counts. This chain connects TRBV20-1 to TRBJ2-5; 9 bases are a match to TRBD2. Germline assignment: CDR1 DFQATT and CDR2 SNEGSKA (reference sequence). This CDR3 region has 14 residues. With 5 bases clipped from V and 1 base from J, the junction kept 5 bases outside the gene matches. The CDR3 spells CSARSGGRQETQYF. In nucleotides, the CDR3 is TGCAGTGCTCGGAGCGGGGGGCGCCAAGAGACCCAGTACTTC.

The V and J genes are TRBV7-9 and TRBJ1-5; tentatively, D is TRBD1 (5 bases). The V gene's germline CDR1 is SEHNR and CDR2 FQNEAQ (reference sequence). Between the trimmed V and J ends, which lost 8 bases and 6 bases, there was a span of 29 bases. The CDR3 has 18 amino acids. Here the CDR3 DNA reads TGTGCCAGCTTCACCCCCGGGACGGCCCGTCTTGGGGGTCAGCCCCAGCATTTT. This gives the protein CASFTPGTARLGGQPQHF.

This clonotype was picked up a small number of times. This chain connects TRBV5-1 to TRBJ1-5; TRBD1 might be the D (5 bases). This CDR3 is built from 15 residues. CDR1 and CDR2 (germline): SGHRS, YFSETQ. With 5 bases removed from V and 5 bases from J, the gap between germline ends came to 17 bases. The CDR3 region is CASRAGTRADQPQHF. DNA of the CDR3: TGCGCCAGCAGGGCCGGGACGAGGGCCGATCAGCCCCAGCATTTT.

J is TRBJ2-3 and V is TRBV5-4, with no clear D. V lost 4 bases, J lost 2 bases, and 8 bases lay in between. Looked up from germline, CDR1 is SGHNT and CDR2 is YYREEE (reference sequence). The CDR3 is 13 amino acids. The CDR3 DNA follows: TGTGCCAGCAGCAGGTCCGACACAGATACGCAGTATTTT. It encodes CASSRSDTDTQYF. Full variable domain (remainder filled in from reference TRBV5-4 and TRBJ2-3): ETGVTQSPTHLIKTRGQQVTLRCSSQSGHNTVSWYQQALGQGPQFIFQYYREEENGRGNFPPRFSGLQFPNYSSELNVNALELDDSALYLCASSRSDTDTQYFGPGTRLTVL.

The rearrangement links TRBV7-2 to TRBJ2-1, with 9 bases aligning to TRBD1. The CDR3 covers 16 residues. The germline V gene has CDR1 SGHTA and CDR2 FQGNSA. The V and J ends lost 2 bases and 5 bases, in that order; junction bases with no gene match: 7. CDR3 residues: CASSLWGQGLNNEQFF. CDR3 DNA: TGTGCCAGCAGCTTATGGGGACAGGGCCTCAACAATGAGCAGTTCTTC.

The chain joins TRBV12-3 or TRBV12-4 to TRBJ2-7, with D tentatively TRBD2 (6 bases). The germline V and J ends were trimmed by 2 bases and 2 bases, with 10 bases remaining between them. The CDR3 totals 14 residues. The CDR3 spells CASSLTGVPYEQYF. The CDR3 DNA reads as TGTGCCAGCAGTTTAACGGGGGTCCCCTACGAGCAGTACTTC.

The genes are TRBV19 and TRBJ1-1; D possibly corresponds to TRBD1 (5 bases). The CDR3 contains 17 residues. Trimming shortened V by 2 bases and J by 3 bases, and 19 bases separated the two germline ends. Per germline, CDR1 LNHDA and CDR2 SQIVND (reference sequence). The CDR3 protein is CASSILGGLLGDTEAFF. The CDR3, as DNA: TGTGCCAGTAGTATATTAGGAGGGCTATTGGGGGACACTGAAGCTTTCTTT. Combining the CDR3 with reference TRBV19 and TRBJ1-1 gives the whole variable domain DGGITQSPKYLFRKEGQNVTLSCEQNLNHDAMYWYRQDPGQGLRLIYYSQIVNDFQKGDIAEGYSVSREKKESFPLTVTSAQKNPTAFYLCASSILGGLLGDTEAFFGQGTRLTVV.

This clonotype was observed a handful of times. The chain uses TRBV7-9 and TRBJ1-2; 12 bases agree with TRBD1. The CDR3 has 15 amino acids. The V and J ends lost 5 bases and 4 bases, in that order; junction bases with no gene match: 5. Germline CDR1 is SEHNR and CDR2 is FQNEAQ (reference sequence). The CDR3 protein is CASSLGTGGSYGYTF. CDR3 in DNA: TGTGCCAGCAGCCTAGGGACAGGGGGCTCCTATGGCTACACCTTC. Full variable domain (remainder filled in from reference TRBV7-9 and TRBJ1-2): DTGVSQNPRHKITKRGQNVTFRCDPISEHNRLYWYRQTLGQGPEFLTYFQNEAQLEKSRLLSDRFSAERPKGSFSTLEIQRTEQGDSAMYLCASSLGTGGSYGYTFGSGTRLTVV.

This clonotype appeared a few times. CDR3 amino acids: CASSERFLGNGYTF. For the CDR3, the DNA is TGTGCCAGCAGTGAAAGGTTTCTGGGAAATGGCTACACCTTC. V is TRBV6-1 and J is TRBJ1-2, with D uncertain. The CDR3 length is 14 residues. Trimming pared 2 bases from V and 6 bases from J, leaving 13 bases between. Germline V gene data show CDR1 as MNHNS and CDR2 as SASEGT.

This clonotype is labeled medium-sized. The chain has TRBV27 and TRBJ1-2; D remains unclear. The germline V and J ends were trimmed by 5 bases and 4 bases, with 14 bases remaining between them. The germline V gene has CDR1 MNHEY and CDR2 SMNVEV (reference sequence). There are 14 residues in the CDR3. CDR3 sequence (DNA): TGTGCCAGCAGTCTTTCAAACCCGATCTATGGCTACACCTTC. Protein product: CASSLSNPIYGYTF.

The chain combines TRBV18 with TRBJ2-5; D possibly corresponds to TRBD1 (5 bases). Trimming took 2 bases from V and 5 from J, leaving 12 bases between them. This CDR3 contains 14 residues. Germline V gene data show CDR1 as KGHSH and CDR2 as LQKENI. The CDR3 region has the DNA TGTGCCAGCTCACCAGGGGCCCGCCGTGAGACCCAGTACTTC. Its translation is CASSPGARRETQYF.

This clonotype was counted a few times. V is TRBV2 and J is TRBJ2-7; 8 nucleotides align to TRBD1. Per germline, CDR1 SNHLY and CDR2 FYNNEI. This CDR3 has 13 amino acids. Trimming cost V 8 bases and J 2 bases; bases outside gene matches: 5. Here the CDR3 DNA reads TGTGCCAGCCGGACAGGGACAACCTACGAGCAGTACTTC. Translating it yields CASRTGTTYEQYF.

The chain uses TRBV5-1 and TRBJ1-1; 10 positions agree with TRBD1. The trim removed 0 bases at V and 5 bases at J, leaving 4 bases unmatched. The CDR3 is made up of 15 amino acids. CDR1 and CDR2 from the germline V gene are SGHRS and YFSETQ. The CDR3 nucleotides are TGCGCCAGCAGCTTGGGGACAGGGGGGAGAACTGAAGCTTTCTTT. Its protein product is CASSLGTGGRTEAFF.

The sample holds a few counts of this clonotype. The chain is built from TRBV7-9 and TRBJ1-6; the D gene is possibly TRBD1 (6 bases). The CDR3 is 15 residues long. Trimming pared 5 bases from V and 7 bases from J, leaving 15 bases between. Germline CDR1 is SEHNR and CDR2 is FQNEAQ (reference sequence). CDR3 nucleotide sequence: TGTGCCAGCAGCGTAGGACAGCGAGGGAATTCACCCCTCCACTTT. Encoded protein: CASSVGQRGNSPLHF.

This clonotype has a handful of counts. The V gene is TRBV20-1, the J gene TRBJ1-2; 9 nucleotides line up with TRBD1. CDR3 length equals 15 residues. Germline V lookup: CDR1 DFQATT, CDR2 SNEGSKA (reference sequence). After removal of 1 base from V and 4 bases from J, the junction contained 7 bases not matched to a gene. The CDR3 loop is CSARGTGDHGYGYTF. CDR3 coding DNA: TGCAGTGCTAGAGGGACAGGGGATCACGGCTATGGCTACACCTTC.

This clonotype was found a few times. Here the CDR3 reads CSARAGGLGHETQYF. The DNA of the CDR3 is TGCAGTGCTAGAGCCGGGGGGCTCGGTCATGAGACCCAGTACTTC. This chain joins TRBV20-1 and TRBJ2-5; D possibly corresponds to TRBD2 (7 bases). Looked up from germline, CDR1 is DFQATT and CDR2 is SNEGSKA (reference sequence). With 1 base removed from V and 5 bases from J, the gap between germline ends came to 17 bases. The CDR3 contains 15 residues.